These T cell receptor beta chains were read from a single sample in a study of cytomegalovirus exposure and HLA in healthy donors. Sequencing used immunoSEQ multiplex PCR; TCRdb keeps in-frame clones, though not all of them. The data hold more than 150,000 clones, with over 65% observed a single time. The sample consisted of PBMCs. Source of these receptors: a man between 18 and 35 years old in good health and CMV-seronegative. CDR3s include the opening cysteine and the closing phenylalanine or tryptophan. The D gene is left open where the match is weak. The listing skips clone size in some rows; elsewhere it reads once, few, many or a size class.

CDR3aa: CASTSSTGEAFF; CDR3nt: TGTGCCAGCACCTCATCGACTGGGGAAGCTTTCTTT; abundance: -; j_gene: TRBJ1-1; v_gene: TRBV6-5; d_gene: -
CDR3aa: CASRWTGQETQYF; CDR3nt: TGTGCCAGCCGCTGGACAGGACAAGAGACCCAGTACTTC; abundance: few; j_gene: TRBJ2-5; v_gene: TRBV25-1; d_gene: TRBD1
CDR3aa: CAWSGQGRETQYF; CDR3nt: TGTGCCTGGAGTGGACAGGGGAGAGAGACCCAGTACTTC; abundance: -; j_gene: TRBJ2-5; v_gene: TRBV30; d_gene: TRBD1
CDR3aa: CASSVGGGDAFF; CDR3nt: TGTGCCAGCAGCGTAGGGGGAGGGGATGCTTTCTTT; abundance: few; j_gene: TRBJ1-1; v_gene: TRBV9; d_gene: -
CDR3aa: CASSLEVALAKNIQYF; CDR3nt: TGTGCCAGCAGCTTGGAGGTAGCGTTAGCCAAAAACATTCAGTACTTC; abundance: -; j_gene: TRBJ2-4; v_gene: TRBV5-6; d_gene: -
CDR3aa: CATSKDRGENQPQHF; CDR3nt: TGTGCCACCAGTAAGGACAGGGGGGAAAATCAGCCCCAGCATTTT; abundance: -; j_gene: TRBJ1-5; v_gene: TRBV15; d_gene: TRBD1
CDR3aa: CASSKNREWNTEAFF; CDR3nt: TGTGCCAGCAGTAAGAACAGGGAATGGAACACTGAAGCTTTCTTT; abundance: few; j_gene: TRBJ1-1; v_gene: TRBV28; d_gene: -
CDR3aa: CASGRTGSYNEQFF; CDR3nt: TGTGCCAGTGGCCGGACAGGGAGCTACAATGAGCAGTTCTTC; abundance: -; j_gene: TRBJ2-1; v_gene: TRBV28; d_gene: TRBD1
CDR3aa: CASSLDRGSGNTIYF; CDR3nt: TGTGCCAGCAGCCTGGACAGGGGGTCTGGAAACACCATATATTTT; abundance: -; j_gene: TRBJ1-3; v_gene: TRBV2; d_gene: TRBD1
CDR3aa: CASSYSSQRDPYEQYF; CDR3nt: TGTGCCAGCAGTTACAGCTCTCAGCGGGATCCCTACGAGCAGTACTTC; abundance: -; j_gene: TRBJ2-7; v_gene: TRBV6-6; d_gene: TRBD2
CDR3aa: CATAPRVSPLHF; CDR3nt: TGTGCCACCGCCCCGCGAGTGTCACCCCTCCACTTT; abundance: -; j_gene: TRBJ1-6; v_gene: TRBV28; d_gene: -
CDR3aa: CASSMDRGGYNEQFF; CDR3nt: TGTGCCAGCAGTATGGACAGGGGGGGCTACAATGAGCAGTTCTTC; abundance: -; j_gene: TRBJ2-1; v_gene: TRBV2; d_gene: TRBD1
CDR3aa: CATSRDKRRESYNEQFF; CDR3nt: TGTGCCACCAGCAGAGATAAGCGGCGGGAGAGCTACAATGAGCAGTTCTTC; abundance: -; j_gene: TRBJ2-1; v_gene: TRBV15; d_gene: TRBD2
CDR3aa: CASSLSGQGAFEQYF; CDR3nt: TGTGCCAGCAGTTTATCGGGACAGGGGGCTTTCGAGCAGTACTTC; abundance: few; j_gene: TRBJ2-7; v_gene: TRBV27; d_gene: TRBD1
CDR3aa: CATSRDLRGSGANVLTF; CDR3nt: TGTGCCACCAGCAGAGATCTCCGGGGTTCCGGGGCCAACGTCCTGACTTTC; abundance: -; j_gene: TRBJ2-6; v_gene: TRBV15; d_gene: -
CDR3aa: CASSLAGLAASYEQYF; CDR3nt: TGCGCCAGCAGCCTCGCGGGACTAGCGGCCTCCTACGAGCAGTACTTC; abundance: -; j_gene: TRBJ2-7; v_gene: TRBV5-1; d_gene: TRBD2
CDR3aa: CASSFGRGNYGYTF; CDR3nt: TGTGCCAGCAGTTTTGGCAGGGGTAACTATGGCTACACCTTC; abundance: -; j_gene: TRBJ1-2; v_gene: TRBV28; d_gene: -
CDR3aa: CAISESAAGEAQYF; CDR3nt: TGTGCCATCAGTGAGTCAGCAGCCGGGGAGGCCCAGTACTTC; abundance: -; j_gene: TRBJ2-5; v_gene: TRBV10-3; d_gene: -
CDR3aa: CASTATGKVSYNEQFF; CDR3nt: TGTGCCAGCACCGCGACAGGGAAAGTTTCCTACAATGAGCAGTTCTTC; abundance: -; j_gene: TRBJ2-1; v_gene: TRBV28; d_gene: TRBD1